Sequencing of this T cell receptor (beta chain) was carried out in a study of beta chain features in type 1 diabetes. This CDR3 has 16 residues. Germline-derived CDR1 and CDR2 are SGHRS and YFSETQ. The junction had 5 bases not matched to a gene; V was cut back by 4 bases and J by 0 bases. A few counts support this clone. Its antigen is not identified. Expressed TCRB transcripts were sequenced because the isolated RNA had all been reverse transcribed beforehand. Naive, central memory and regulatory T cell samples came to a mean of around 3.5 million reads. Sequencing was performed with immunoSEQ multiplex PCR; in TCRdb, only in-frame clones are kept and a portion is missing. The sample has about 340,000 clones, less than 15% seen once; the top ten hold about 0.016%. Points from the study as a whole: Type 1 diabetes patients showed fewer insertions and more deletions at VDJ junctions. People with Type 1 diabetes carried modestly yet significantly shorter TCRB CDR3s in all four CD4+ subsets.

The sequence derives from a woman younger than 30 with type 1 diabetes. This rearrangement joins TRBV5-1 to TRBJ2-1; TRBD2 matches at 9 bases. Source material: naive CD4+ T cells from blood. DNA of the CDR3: TGCGCCAGCAGCCTCAGAGCGGGAGGCTCCTACAATGAGCAGTTCTTC. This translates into CASSLRAGGSYNEQFF.